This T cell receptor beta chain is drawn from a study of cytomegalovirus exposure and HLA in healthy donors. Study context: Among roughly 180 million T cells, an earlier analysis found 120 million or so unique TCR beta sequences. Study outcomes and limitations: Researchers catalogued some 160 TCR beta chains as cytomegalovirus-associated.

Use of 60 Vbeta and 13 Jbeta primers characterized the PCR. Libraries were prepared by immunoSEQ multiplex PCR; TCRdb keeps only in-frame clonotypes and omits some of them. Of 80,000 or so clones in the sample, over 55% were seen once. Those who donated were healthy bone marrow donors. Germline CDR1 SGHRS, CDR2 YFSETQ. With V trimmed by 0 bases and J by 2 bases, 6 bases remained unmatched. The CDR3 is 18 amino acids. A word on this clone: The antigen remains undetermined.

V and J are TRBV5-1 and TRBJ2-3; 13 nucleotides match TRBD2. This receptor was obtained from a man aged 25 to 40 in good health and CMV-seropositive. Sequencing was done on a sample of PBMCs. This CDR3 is CASSLDGTSGIFTDTQYF. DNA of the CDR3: TGCGCCAGCAGCTTGGACGGGACTAGCGGGATCTTCACAGATACGCAGTATTTT.